This entry lists 14 T cell receptor beta chains sequenced from one sample in a study of blood T cell repertoires in COVID-19. Clones were read by immunoSEQ multiplex PCR, and TCRdb kept only the in-frame ones, dropping some. The table records under 45,000 clones, roughly 80% of them present only once. The sequencing input was peripheral blood. The receptors come from a man aged 65 to 79 with COVID-19, enrolled during active disease.

The chain uses TRBV11-1 and TRBJ2-1; 10 bases line up with TRBD2. The CDR3 is 13 amino acids. J was trimmed by 13 bases and V by 5 bases; bases with no gene match: 8. CDR1 is SGHAT and CDR2 is FQDESV in the germline V gene (reference sequence). In DNA, the CDR3 is TGTGCCAGCAGCGAATTAGCGGGAGGAATACAGTTCTTC. This sequence encodes CASSELAGGIQFF. The entire variable domain, with the rest obtained from reference TRBV11-1 and TRBJ2-1, is as follows: EAEVAQSPRYKITEKSQAVAFWCDPISGHATLYWYRQILGQGPELLVQFQDESVVDDSQLPKDRFSAERLKGVDSTLKIQPAELGDSAMYLCASSELAGGIQFFGPGTRLTVL.

V gene TRBV28 combines with J gene TRBJ2-1, with 11 bases that match TRBD2. This CDR3 contains 18 residues. Germline V gene data show CDR1 as MDHEN and CDR2 as SYDVKM. V trimming: 3 bases; J trimming: 3 bases; junction bases outside the gene matches: 10. CDR3 DNA sequence: TGTGCCAGCAGTTTCCCGACTAGCGGGATCACCCTCTACAATGAGCAGTTCTTC. Translated: CASSFPTSGITLYNEQFF.

This chain uses TRBV7-3 with TRBJ2-1; TRBD2 agrees at 10 bases. The CDR3 is 15 amino acids. The V segment lost 3 bases and the J segment 5 bases; nucleotides outside the gene matches: 4. Germline-derived CDR1 and CDR2 are SGHTA and FQGTGA. The DNA for the CDR3 is TGTGCCAGCAGCTTCCTAGCGGGAGCGAACAATGAGCAGTTCTTC. Its protein product is CASSFLAGANNEQFF. Complete variable domain (other parts from reference TRBV7-3 and TRBJ2-1): GAGVSQTPSNKVTEKGKYVELRCDPISGHTALYWYRQSLGQGPEFLIYFQGTGAADDSGLPNDRFFAVRPEGSVSTLKIQRTERGDSAVYLCASSFLAGANNEQFFGPGTRLTVL.

V and J are TRBV4-2 and TRBJ2-5; weak D call: TRBD1 (5 bases). The germline CDR1 and CDR2 sequences are LGHNA and YNFKEQ. Trimming left V 4 bases short and J 4 bases short, with 13 bases between. The CDR3 length is 14 residues. This CDR3 is CASSLRQGGETQYF. CDR3 DNA sequence: TGTGCCAGCAGCCTTCGTCAGGGTGGAGAGACCCAGTACTTC.

The chain couples TRBV27 to TRBJ1-2; 8 bases line up with TRBD1. The V gene end was trimmed by 2 bases and the J gene end by 6 bases; junction bases not matched to a gene: 11. CDR1 is MNHEY and CDR2 is SMNVEV in the germline V gene (reference sequence). The CDR3 length is 16 residues. DNA of the CDR3: TGTGCCAGCAGTTTAGGGCGCCTACAGGGGGTAGATGGCTACACCTTC. Protein product: CASSLGRLQGVDGYTF.

This chain uses TRBV2 with TRBJ2-7; 15 bases match TRBD2. This CDR3 is built from 16 residues. Per germline, CDR1 SNHLY and CDR2 FYNNEI. The V gene end was trimmed by 4 bases and the J gene end by 4 bases; junction bases not matched to a gene: 5. The CDR3 bases are TGTGCCAGCAGTGTCGGACTAGCGGGAGGGGGGTACGAGCAGTACTTC. Translated, it gives CASSVGLAGGGYEQYF. Full variable domain (outside the CDR3, taken from reference TRBV2 and TRBJ2-7): EPEVTQTPSHQVTQMGQEVILRCVPISNHLYFYWYRQILGQKVEFLVSFYNNEISEKSEIFDDQFSVERPDGSNFTLKIRSTKLEDSAMYFCASSVGLAGGGYEQYFGPGTRLTVT.

J is TRBJ2-7 and V is TRBV20-1; the match to TRBD1 covers 7 bases. Germline assignment: CDR1 DFQATT and CDR2 SNEGSKA (reference sequence). V lost 6 bases and J lost 5; bases outside the gene matches: 4. CDR3 length: 11 amino acids. The CDR3 spells CSALTGNEQYF. Here the CDR3 DNA reads TGCAGTGCGCTGACAGGGAACGAGCAGTACTTC.

The V gene is TRBV3-1 (or the pseudogene TRBV3-2), the J gene TRBJ1-2; 8 nucleotides line up with TRBD1. Trimming removed 7 bases from V and 5 bases from J; junction bases left unmatched: 6. The CDR3 has 13 amino acids. From germline, CDR1 is LGHDT and CDR2 YNNKEL (reference sequence). The CDR3 here is CASTSDRGYGYTF. CDR3 DNA: TGTGCCAGCACCTCTGACAGGGGTTATGGCTACACCTTC.

This chain joins TRBV21-1 and TRBJ2-1; the tabulated D call, TRBD2, remains unverified against the DNA. TRBV21-1 is a recognized pseudogene. The CDR3 is made up of 17 amino acids. DNA of the CDR3: TGTGCCAGCAGCAAAGCAGGGGCCGCTAGCGGGAGTGATGAGCAGTTCTTC. This codes for CASSKAGAASGSDEQFF.

This clone was picked up a small number of times. The rearrangement joins TRBV19 to TRBJ2-1; D might be TRBD2 (5 bases). Trimming pared 3 bases from V and 9 bases from J, leaving 6 bases between. Looked up from germline, CDR1 is LNHDA and CDR2 is SQIVND (reference sequence). The CDR3 consists of 11 residues. DNA of the CDR3: TGTGCCAGTAGTATTACTAGTGAGCAGTTCTTC. Translation: CASSITSEQFF.

The chain links TRBV19 to TRBJ2-5, with TRBD1 matching over 7 bases. Per the germline V gene, CDR1 is LNHDA and CDR2 is SQIVND (reference sequence). CDR3 length: 17 residues. With 2 bases clipped from V and 1 base from J, the junction kept 10 bases outside the gene matches. The CDR3 nucleotides read TGTGCCAGTAGTATAAACCGACAGGGTGTAGCCCAAGAGACCCAGTACTTC. This translates into CASSINRQGVAQETQYF.

In its sample, this clone was seen a few times. The V call is TRBV6-5, the J call TRBJ2-5, with D tentatively TRBD1 (5 bases). The CDR3 is 13 amino acids. The V and J ends lost 2 bases and 3 bases respectively, with 7 bases between them. Germline loops: CDR1 MNHEY, CDR2 SVGAGI. In DNA, the CDR3 is TGTGCCAGCAGTTACAGGGGAAAAGAGACCCAGTACTTC. Translation: CASSYRGKETQYF.

This clone qualifies as medium-sized. V is TRBV27 and J is TRBJ2-1; D gene unclear. Germline V CDR1 and CDR2: MNHEY, SMNVEV (reference sequence). This CDR3 has 14 amino acids. V lost 0 bases to trimming and J lost 8 bases, with 11 bases between them. CDR3: CASSLSTLSHEQFF. The CDR3, as DNA: TGTGCCAGCAGTTTATCGACTCTGTCACATGAGCAGTTCTTC.

This clone was seen a single time. The rearrangement links TRBV4-3 to TRBJ1-2, with no clear D. The germline V and J ends were trimmed by 4 bases and 4 bases, with 16 bases remaining between them. The CDR3 spans 15 residues. Germline V lookup: CDR1 LGHNA, CDR2 YSLEER. Here the CDR3 reads CASSPSRTESYGYTF. DNA for the CDR3: TGCGCCAGCAGCCCCTCGAGAACCGAGTCCTATGGCTACACCTTC.